The sequence of this T cell receptor beta chain was determined in a study of control samples from healthy donors and cancer patients. This CDR3 spans 15 amino acids. V was shortened by 4 bases and J by 0 bases, with 10 bases between the two germline ends. The germline V gene has CDR1 LGHDT and CDR2 YNNKEL (reference sequence). Produced via immunoSEQ multiplex PCR; TCRdb's table is partial and in-frame only. The table includes tens of thousands of clones, approximately 82% detected once. The chain carries TRBV3-1 (or the pseudogene TRBV3-2) and TRBJ1-3; a weak D match, TRBD1 (5 bases). The sample was blood. The clonotype was recovered from a woman aged 55-69 years in good health. In nucleotides, the CDR3 is TGTGCCAGCAGCCCAACTAGGGGCTCTGGAAACACCATATATTTT. Amino acids: CASSPTRGSGNTIYF.